Here is one T cell receptor (beta chain) with its context. The antigen remains undetermined. The sample originates from a study of shared clonotypes between healthy human individuals. Turning to the study itself: Two women and a few men aged 18 to 49 made up the donors. General study findings and limits: Between a few donors, naive CD4 clonotypes were shared at a level of about 5%.

The CDR3 extends over 15 amino acids. CDR1 MRHNA and CDR2 SNTAGT come from the germline V gene. The V gene end was trimmed by 6 bases and the J gene end by 2 bases; junction bases not matched to a gene: 8. Healthy and HIV-negative, the adult donors had no recent acute infections or vaccinations. Original analysis: With immunoSEQ giving junction-only sequences and no quality scores, filtering differed. TCRdb's copy holds only in-frame clones and misses some; the assay was immunoSEQ multiplex PCR. Clonal size and the V and J genes are those of that table, whereas D and trimming came from the DNA. Found here are around 88,000 clones, about 70% of them singletons; the top ten hold 45% to 55%.

The sample comprised memory CD8+ T cells sorted from blood. Subset: CD45RO+ cells pooled with CCR7-negative TemRA cells. The V call is TRBV6-4, the J call TRBJ2-3, with TRBD2 identical over 7 bases. This receptor was identified in a man younger than 40 in good health. The chain's CDR3 is CASSVGEGATDTQYF. The CDR3 region has the DNA TGTGCCAGCAGCGTCGGGGAGGGAGCCACAGATACGCAGTATTTT.